One TCR beta chain is described in this entry. Its antigen is still unknown. These data originate in a study of OX40 agonist ivuxolimab in advanced cancers. Study conclusions and caveats: Among the nonresponders, some also had low normalized T-cell clonal expansion.

Assay: immunoSEQ multiplex PCR; the TCRdb copy retains only in-frame clones and omits some. The table has about 26,000 clones, 70% to 90% seen once. CDR3 length: 13 amino acids. Germline CDR1 and CDR2: SEHNR and FQNEAQ (reference sequence). The ends were cut back, 3 bases at V and 5 bases at J, with 8 bases in the middle. The rearrangement links TRBV7-9 to TRBJ2-1; D unresolved. The material sequenced was CD4+ or CD8+ T cells sorted from blood, taken in a trial of the OX40 agonist ivuxolimab. This clonotype was obtained from an adult with an advanced solid tumor such as melanoma, head and neck, liver or kidney cancer. This CDR3 is CASSFTGNNEQFF. Written as DNA, the CDR3 is TGTGCCAGCAGCTTTACGGGCAACAATGAGCAGTTCTTC.